The T cell receptor beta chain under discussion was sequenced for a study of blood T cell repertoires in COVID-19. Study-level background: The analysed material was cDNA or gDNA that came from T cells, B-cell-depleted T cells, or PBMCs.

The CDR3 sequence is 13 residues long. Germline V gene lookup returns CDR1 PRHDT and CDR2 FYEKMQ (reference sequence). Trimming stripped 5 bases from V and 5 bases from J, with 10 bases between. Original processing notes: Scientists estimated how many nucleated cells there were by amplifying reference gene primers. Some clones are missing from TCRdb's copy, which holds only in-frame ones; the method was immunoSEQ multiplex PCR. For V, J and clone size, that table is used; D and trimming come from the DNA. The data contain 220,000 or so clones, approximately 83% of them singletons. Cohorts were assigned according to the clinical history that participants reported. Each recovered donor of Cohort 3 presented with two negative PCRs, clearance, or symptom resolution.

Sequenced material: PBMCs or T cells enriched from blood (not recorded which). This TCR came from a woman aged 55-70 years who had recovered from COVID-19. The chain joins TRBV13 to TRBJ2-1, with no clear D. CDR3 protein: CASSPSRDNEQFF. In DNA, the CDR3 is TGTGCCAGCAGCCCATCTCGGGACAATGAGCAGTTCTTC.